This T cell receptor beta chain comes out of a study of OX40 agonist ivuxolimab in advanced cancers. There are a few counts of this clone. Germline V gene data show CDR1 as MNHEY and CDR2 as SVGAGI. With V trimmed by 2 bases and J by 8 bases, 4 bases remained unmatched. The CDR3 sequence is 13 residues long. The method was immunoSEQ multiplex PCR; TCRdb's version includes in-frame clones alone and lacks a portion of them. The sample holds tens of thousands of clones, 91% seen once. The clonotype was recovered from an adult with an advanced solid tumor such as melanoma, head and neck, liver or kidney cancer. The rearrangement links TRBV6-5 to TRBJ1-2; TRBD1 agrees at 8 bases. The starting material was CD4+ or CD8+ T cells sorted from blood, obtained in a trial of the OX40 agonist ivuxolimab. The CDR3 DNA follows: TGTGCCAGCAGTTACGGACAGGGAGGCGGCTACACCTTC. This encodes CASSYGQGGGYTF.